This entry lists 2 T cell receptor beta chains sequenced from one sample in a study of cytomegalovirus exposure and HLA in healthy donors. PCR was performed using 60 Vbeta and 13 Jbeta primers. Here immunoSEQ multiplex PCR was the method, and the copy in TCRdb shows in-frame clones only, minus some. The table records some 110,000 clones, about four fifths of them present only once. The sample was PBMCs. The receptors were gathered from a young man in good health and CMV-seropositive.

This clone has just one count. V and J are TRBV9 and TRBJ1-6, with unresolved D. Germline V gene sequence: CDR1 SGDLS, CDR2 YYNGEE. V dropped 0 bases and J dropped 7 bases, with 5 bases sitting between them. The CDR3 length is 13 residues. CDR3 coding DNA: TGTGCCAGCAGCGTAGGCGGAAATTCACCCCTCCACTTT. This encodes CASSVGGNSPLHF.

The chain couples TRBV19 to TRBJ1-1, with D possibly being TRBD1 (5 bases). Trimming took off 3 bases at V and 8 bases at J, with 16 bases between the two ends. The germline gives CDR1 LNHDA, CDR2 SQIVND (reference sequence). The CDR3 has 14 residues. Written as DNA, the CDR3 is TGTGCCAGTAGTATCAGGGAGGAGATGGAGGAAGCTTTCTTT. Translation: CASSIREEMEEAFF.